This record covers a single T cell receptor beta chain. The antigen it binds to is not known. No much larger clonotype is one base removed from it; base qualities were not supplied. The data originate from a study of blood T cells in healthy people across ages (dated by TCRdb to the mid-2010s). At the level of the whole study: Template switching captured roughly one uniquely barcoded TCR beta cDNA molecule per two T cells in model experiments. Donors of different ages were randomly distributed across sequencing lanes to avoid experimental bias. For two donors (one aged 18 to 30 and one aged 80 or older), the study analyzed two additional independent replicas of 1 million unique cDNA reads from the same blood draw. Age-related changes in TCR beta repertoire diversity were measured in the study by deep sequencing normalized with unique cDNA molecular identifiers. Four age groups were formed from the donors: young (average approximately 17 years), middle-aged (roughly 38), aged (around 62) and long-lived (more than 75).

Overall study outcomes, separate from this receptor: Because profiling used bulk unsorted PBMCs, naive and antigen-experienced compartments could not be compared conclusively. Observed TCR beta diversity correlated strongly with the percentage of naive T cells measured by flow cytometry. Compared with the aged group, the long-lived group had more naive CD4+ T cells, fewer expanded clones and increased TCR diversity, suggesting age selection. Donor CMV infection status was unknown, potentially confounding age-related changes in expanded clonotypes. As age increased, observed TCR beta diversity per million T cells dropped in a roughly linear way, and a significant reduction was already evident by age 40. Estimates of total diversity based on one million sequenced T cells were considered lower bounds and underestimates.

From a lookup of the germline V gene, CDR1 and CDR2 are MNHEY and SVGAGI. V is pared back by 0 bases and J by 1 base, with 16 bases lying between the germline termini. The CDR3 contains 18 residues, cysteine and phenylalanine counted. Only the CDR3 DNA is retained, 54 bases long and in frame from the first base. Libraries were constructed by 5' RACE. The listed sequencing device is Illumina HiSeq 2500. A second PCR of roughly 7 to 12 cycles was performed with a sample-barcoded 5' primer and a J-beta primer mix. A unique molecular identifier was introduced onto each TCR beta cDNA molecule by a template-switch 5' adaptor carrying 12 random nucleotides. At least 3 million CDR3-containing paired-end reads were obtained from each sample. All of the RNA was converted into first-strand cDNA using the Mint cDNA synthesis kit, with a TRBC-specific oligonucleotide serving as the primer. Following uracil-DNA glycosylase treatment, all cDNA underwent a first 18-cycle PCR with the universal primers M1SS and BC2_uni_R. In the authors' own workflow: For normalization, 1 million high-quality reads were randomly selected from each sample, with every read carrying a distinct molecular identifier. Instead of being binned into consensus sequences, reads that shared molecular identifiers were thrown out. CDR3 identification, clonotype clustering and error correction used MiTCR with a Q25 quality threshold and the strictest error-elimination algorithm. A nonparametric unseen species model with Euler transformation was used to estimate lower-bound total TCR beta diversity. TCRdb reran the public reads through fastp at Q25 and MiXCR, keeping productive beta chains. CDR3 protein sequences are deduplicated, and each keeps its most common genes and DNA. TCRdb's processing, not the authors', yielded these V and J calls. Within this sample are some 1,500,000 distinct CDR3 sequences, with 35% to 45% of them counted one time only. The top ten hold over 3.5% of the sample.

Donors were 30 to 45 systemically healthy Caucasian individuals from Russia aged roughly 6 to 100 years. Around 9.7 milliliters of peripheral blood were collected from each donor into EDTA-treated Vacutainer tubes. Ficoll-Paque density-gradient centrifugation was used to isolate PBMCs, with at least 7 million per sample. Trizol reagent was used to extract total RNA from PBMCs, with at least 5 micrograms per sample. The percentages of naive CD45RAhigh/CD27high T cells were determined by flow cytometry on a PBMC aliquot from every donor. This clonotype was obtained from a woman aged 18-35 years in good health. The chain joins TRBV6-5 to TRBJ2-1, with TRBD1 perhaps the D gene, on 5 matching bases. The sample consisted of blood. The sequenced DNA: TGTGCCAGCAGTTACTCCCGGAAACAGGTTGAATCCTACAATGAGCAGTTCTTC. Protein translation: CASSYSRKQVESYNEQFF.